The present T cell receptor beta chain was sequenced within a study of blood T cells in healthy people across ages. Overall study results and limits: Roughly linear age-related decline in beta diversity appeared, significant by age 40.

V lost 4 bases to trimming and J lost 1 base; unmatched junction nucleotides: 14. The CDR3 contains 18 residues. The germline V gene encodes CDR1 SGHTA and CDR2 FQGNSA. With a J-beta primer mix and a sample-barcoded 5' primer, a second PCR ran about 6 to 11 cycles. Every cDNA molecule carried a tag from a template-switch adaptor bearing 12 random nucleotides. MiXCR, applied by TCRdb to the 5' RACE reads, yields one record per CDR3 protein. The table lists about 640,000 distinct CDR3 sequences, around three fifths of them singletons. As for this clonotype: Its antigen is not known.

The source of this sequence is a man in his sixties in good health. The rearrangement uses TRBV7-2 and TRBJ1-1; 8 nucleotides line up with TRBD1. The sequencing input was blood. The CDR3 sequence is CASSWISTGASGNTEAFF. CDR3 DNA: TGTGCCAGCAGCTGGATATCGACAGGGGCCTCGGGGAACACTGAAGCTTTCTTT.